Each of the 26 T cell receptor beta chains below was sequenced from the same sample in a study of graft-versus-host responses after intestinal transplantation. The assay was immunoSEQ multiplex PCR, and TCRdb's table has in-frame clones only and misses some. The sample records about 4,300 clones, 65% to 80% being singletons. To release intraepithelial and lamina propria lymphocytes, the graft tissue was processed. The material was ileum tissue, obtained around 340 days after intestinal transplantation. Every receptor here comes from a human patient who received an intestinal transplant, so some T cells may come from the graft donor.

The CDR3 sequence is CAISESSYEQYF. The CDR3 DNA is TGTGCCATCAGTGAGTCGTCATACGAGCAGTACTTC. This rearrangement joins TRBV10-3 to TRBJ2-7; D gene ambiguous. Trimming left V 0 bases short and J 4 bases short, with 4 bases between. Germline CDR1 ENHRY, CDR2 SYGVKD. This CDR3 contains 12 residues.

The genes are TRBV27 and TRBJ2-1, with TRBD2 identical over 8 bases. The CDR3 consists of 15 residues. The germline CDR1 and CDR2 sequences are MNHEY and SMNVEV (reference sequence). J was trimmed by 2 bases and V by 3 bases; bases with no gene match: 3. The CDR3 DNA reads TGTGCCAGCAGTTTTGGCGGGAGGACCTACAATGAGCAGTTCTTC. Translated, it gives CASSFGGRTYNEQFF.

The chain has TRBV5-5 and TRBJ1-2; D perhaps matches TRBD1 (6 bases). Between the trimmed V and J ends, which lost 2 bases and 1 base, there was a span of 9 bases. CDR1 is SGHKS and CDR2 is YYEKEE in the germline V gene (reference sequence). This CDR3 spans 14 amino acids. CDR3 residues: CASSLQQGNYGYTF. In DNA form, the CDR3 reads TGTGCCAGCAGCTTACAACAGGGTAACTATGGCTACACCTTC.

This clone has only one observation. The rearrangement joins TRBV6-1 to TRBJ2-2; D remains ambiguous. Trimming stripped 4 bases from V and 4 bases from J, with 13 bases between. Germline lookup yields CDR1 MNHNS and CDR2 SASEGT. This CDR3 spans 15 amino acids. CDR3 bases: TGTGCCAGCAGTGGGGTAGAGAGGAGCACCGGGGAGCTGTTTTTT. As protein: CASSGVERSTGELFF.

The chain is built from TRBV5-6 and TRBJ2-1; 11 nucleotides line up with TRBD1. V lost 4 bases, J lost 7 bases, and 4 bases stayed unmatched. This CDR3 comprises 14 residues. Looked up from germline, CDR1 is SGHDT and CDR2 is YYEEEE. CDR3 sequence reads: CASSGQGAGNEQFF. The CDR3 region has the DNA TGTGCCAGCAGCGGACAGGGGGCAGGAAATGAGCAGTTCTTC.

The chain is built from TRBV6-1 and TRBJ2-7; 9 bases align to TRBD2. Germline loops: CDR1 MNHNS, CDR2 SASEGT. This CDR3 is built from 13 residues. Germline trimming cut 4 bases from V and 7 bases from J; bases unmatched to any gene: 5. For the CDR3, the DNA is TGTGCCAGCAGTGTAGCGGGAGACCGGGAGCAGTACTTC. This sequence encodes CASSVAGDREQYF.

The V and J genes are TRBV11-2 and TRBJ2-3; a possible D gene is TRBD1 (5 bases). The V gene lost 2 bases and the J gene lost 6 bases, with 15 bases spanning the gap. This CDR3 spans 15 amino acids. Per the germline V gene, CDR1 is SGHAT and CDR2 is FQNNGV. CDR3 loop: CASSLWGRKEDTQYF. In DNA form, the CDR3 reads TGTGCCAGCAGCTTATGGGGCAGGAAAGAGGATACGCAGTATTTT.

V is TRBV19 and J is TRBJ2-5, with D perhaps TRBD2 (6 bases). Trimming cost V 0 bases and J 5 bases, with 16 bases left between them. This CDR3 comprises 16 residues. Germline V CDR1 and CDR2: LNHDA, SQIVND (reference sequence). This CDR3 reads CASSIDLELAGETQYF. The CDR3 DNA reads TGTGCCAGTAGTATAGATCTGGAACTAGCCGGGGAGACCCAGTACTTC. The variable domain in full, with the rest retrieved from reference TRBV19 and TRBJ2-5, is DGGITQSPKYLFRKEGQNVTLSCEQNLNHDAMYWYRQDPGQGLRLIYYSQIVNDFQKGDIAEGYSVSREKKESFPLTVTSAQKNPTAFYLCASSIDLELAGETQYFGPGTRLLVL.

The V call is TRBV19, the J call TRBJ2-7; TRBD1 matches at 7 bases. The CDR3 sequence is 15 residues long. V shed 2 bases, J shed 1 base, and the junction held 5 bases outside the gene matches. Germline CDR1 LNHDA, CDR2 SQIVND (reference sequence). CDR3 region: CASSIKGQPSYEQYF. The CDR3 DNA reads as TGTGCCAGTAGTATAAAGGGACAGCCTTCCTACGAGCAGTACTTC.

V gene TRBV7-9 combines with J gene TRBJ2-3, with TRBD2 matching 10 bases. Germline CDR1 reads SEHNR; CDR2 reads FQNEAQ (reference sequence). With 6 bases clipped from V and 2 bases from J, the junction kept 8 bases outside the gene matches. There are 16 residues in the CDR3. The CDR3 is CASRLALAGATDTQYF. The DNA for the CDR3 is TGTGCCAGCAGACTAGCGCTAGCGGGGGCCACAGATACGCAGTATTTT.

The chain combines TRBV5-1 with TRBJ2-6; possible D gene TRBD1, 6 bases. The V gene lost 0 bases and the J gene lost 4 bases, with 11 bases spanning the gap. The germline CDR1 and CDR2 sequences are SGHRS and YFSETQ. The CDR3 contains 16 residues. The CDR3 region has the DNA TGCGCCAGCAGCTTGGCCCCAGGGGTCGGGGCCAACGTCCTGACTTTC. Translation gives CASSLAPGVGANVLTF.

The chain joins TRBV2 to TRBJ2-7, with D tentatively TRBD2 (5 bases). Germline-derived CDR1 and CDR2 are SNHLY and FYNNEI. This CDR3 region has 13 residues. V lost 3 bases to trimming and J lost 5 bases, with 11 bases between them. The CDR3 sequence: CASSENRRDEQYF. The CDR3 nucleotides are TGTGCCAGCAGTGAGAACCGGCGGGACGAGCAGTACTTC.

The gene calls are TRBV19 and TRBJ2-4; 13 bases are a match to TRBD2. The CDR3 length is 18 residues. V lost 3 bases and J lost 3; bases outside the gene matches: 8. Germline V CDR1 and CDR2: LNHDA, SQIVND (reference sequence). Written as DNA, the CDR3 is TGTGCCAGTAGTATCCCGGGACTAGCGGGATTGGACAAAAACATTCAGTACTTC. It specifies CASSIPGLAGLDKNIQYF.

The chain combines TRBV6-5 with TRBJ2-7; TRBD2 is a possible D gene (5 bases). V was cut by 6 bases and J by 5 bases, with 11 bases left in between. Looked up from germline, CDR1 is MNHEY and CDR2 is SVGAGI. This CDR3 is built from 12 residues. The CDR3 DNA reads TGTGCCAGCAGCAAAACCGGGAACGAGCAGTACTTC. Translating gives CASSKTGNEQYF.

The rearrangement joins TRBV19 to TRBJ2-1; possible D gene TRBD2, 5 bases. Per the germline V gene, CDR1 is LNHDA and CDR2 is SQIVND (reference sequence). The CDR3 runs 15 residues. V lost 4 bases to trimming and J lost 9 bases, with 19 bases between them. The CDR3 spells CASSTLPGEPLEQFF. CDR3 bases: TGTGCCAGTAGTACCTTACCCGGGGAACCCCTTGAGCAGTTCTTC.

The gene calls are TRBV7-7 and TRBJ2-5, with 8 bases fitting TRBD1. This CDR3 contains 15 residues. Germline CDR1 is SSHAT and CDR2 is FNYEAQ (reference sequence). With 5 bases clipped from V and 1 base from J, the junction kept 6 bases outside the gene matches. The CDR3 region is CASSPQQGAQETQYF. The CDR3 DNA reads as TGTGCCAGCAGCCCCCAGCAGGGGGCCCAAGAGACCCAGTACTTC. The whole variable domain, filled in from reference TRBV7-7 and TRBJ2-5, reads GAGVSQSPRYKVTKRGQDVTLRCDPISSHATLYWYQQALGQGPEFLTYFNYEAQPDKSGLPSDRFSAERPEGSISTLTIQRTEQRDSAMYRCASSPQQGAQETQYFGPGTRLLVL.

The sample holds one count of this clone. The CDR3 nucleotides are TGTGCCAGCAGCTTGTATCGGATCCGCGACAGGAGTAATGAGCAGTTCTTC. It yields the protein CASSLYRIRDRSNEQFF. The chain links TRBV11-2 to TRBJ2-1; the D gene is possibly TRBD1 (6 bases). The CDR3 is 17 amino acids. Germline loops: CDR1 SGHAT, CDR2 FQNNGV. V lost 3 bases and J 7 bases, leaving 22 bases between the germline ends.

The J gene is TRBJ1-2, the V gene TRBV16; 9 nucleotides align to TRBD1. CDR1 and CDR2 from the germline V gene are KGHSY and FQNENV. The CDR3 has 16 residues. V was clipped by 0 bases and J by 4 bases; unmatched bases: 6. The CDR3 spells CASSQSGTGILYGYTF. In nucleotides, the CDR3 is TGTGCCAGCAGCCAATCAGGGACAGGGATTCTCTATGGCTACACCTTC.

This clone was counted a single time. The rearrangement links TRBV5-1 to TRBJ2-7, with D possibly matching TRBD1 (6 bases). The V end was cut by 5 bases, the J end by 0 bases, with 9 bases between. CDR3 size: 13 residues. In germline, CDR1 is SGHRS, CDR2 YFSETQ. CDR3 sequence: CASRRTASYEQYF. The CDR3 DNA is TGCGCCAGCAGGCGGACAGCCTCCTACGAGCAGTACTTC.

The chain has TRBV5-1 and TRBJ2-7; TRBD1 matches at 7 bases. The CDR3 covers 14 residues. With V trimmed by 4 bases and J by 5 bases, 9 bases remained unmatched. The germline V gene has CDR1 SGHRS and CDR2 YFSETQ. The CDR3 protein is CASSPRQGGDEQYF. CDR3 nucleotides: TGCGCCAGCAGCCCCAGACAGGGTGGAGACGAGCAGTACTTC.

V and J are TRBV19 and TRBJ2-1, with 9 positions matching TRBD1. In germline, CDR1 is LNHDA, CDR2 SQIVND (reference sequence). J lost 3 bases, V lost 5 bases, and 8 bases had no gene match. CDR3 size: 16 residues. CDR3 nucleotides: TGTGCCAGTAGTCTACAGGGGGCCAATGGCTACAATGAGCAGTTCTTC. This sequence encodes CASSLQGANGYNEQFF. Full variable domain (outside the CDR3, taken from reference TRBV19 and TRBJ2-1): DGGITQSPKYLFRKEGQNVTLSCEQNLNHDAMYWYRQDPGQGLRLIYYSQIVNDFQKGDIAEGYSVSREKKESFPLTVTSAQKNPTAFYLCASSLQGANGYNEQFFGPGTRLTVL.

This chain joins TRBV9 and TRBJ1-5; the D gene is possibly TRBD1 (6 bases). V gave up 3 bases and J gave up 0 bases, with 10 bases separating them. The CDR3 totals 15 residues. Germline V gene sequence: CDR1 SGDLS, CDR2 YYNGEE. The chain's CDR3 is CASSAGHFSNQPQHF. As DNA, the CDR3 is TGTGCCAGCAGCGCGGGACATTTTAGCAATCAGCCCCAGCATTTT.

This chain links TRBV14 with TRBJ2-3, with 9 bases that match TRBD2. V lost 4 bases and J lost 0; bases outside the gene matches: 5. Germline values: CDR1 SGHDN, CDR2 FVKESK. This CDR3 spans 16 amino acids. CDR3 DNA: TGTGCCAGCAGCCGGCGACTAGCGGCTAGCACAGATACGCAGTATTTT. This encodes CASSRRLAASTDTQYF.

The V and J genes are TRBV5-6 and TRBJ1-2; 7 bases are a match to TRBD1. The CDR3 runs 14 residues. Germline V gene sequence: CDR1 SGHDT, CDR2 YYEEEE. Trimming removed 0 bases from V and 4 bases from J; junction bases left unmatched: 3. The CDR3: CASSLDGDSYGYTF. In nucleotides, the CDR3 is TGTGCCAGCAGCTTGGATGGGGACAGCTATGGCTACACCTTC.

This chain uses TRBV28 with TRBJ2-4, with D perhaps matching TRBD2 (7 bases). Germline-derived CDR1 and CDR2 are MDHEN and SYDVKM. The CDR3 is made up of 15 amino acids. V was cut by 6 bases and J by 6 bases, with 18 bases left in between. CDR3 DNA sequence: TGTGCCAGCAGCCAACAGGTCCGGGGGGCAAACATTCAGTACTTC. This gives the protein CASSQQVRGANIQYF.

This rearrangement joins TRBV10-2 to TRBJ2-4; 9 bases match TRBD2. CDR1 and CDR2 (germline): WSHSY, SAAADI. The V gene end was trimmed by 3 bases and the J gene end by 6 bases; junction bases not matched to a gene: 3. The CDR3 contains 14 residues. CDR3 nucleotide sequence: TGCGCCAGCAGTGAAGGTAGCGGGAGAAACATTCAGTACTTC. Its protein is CASSEGSGRNIQYF.